This paragraph reports one TCR beta chain. Antigen unknown. Germline V gene lookup returns CDR1 SGDLS and CDR2 YYNGEE. This CDR3 is built from 16 residues. V was shortened by 0 bases and J by 0 bases, with 10 bases between the two germline ends. These data originate in a study of OX40 agonist ivuxolimab in advanced cancers. Study-wide background: A male proportion of more than 75% was recorded, with mean age 60 years and range roughly 23 to 90. Three patients had partial responses: one hepatocellular carcinoma, two cutaneous melanoma. The study's findings and limits: Normalized T-cell clonal expansion was also low in a subset of nonresponders.

Measured with immunoSEQ multiplex PCR; TCRdb has only the in-frame clones, and not every one. The sample consists of 55,000 to 85,000 clones, just over 85% of them appearing once. The chain combines TRBV9 with TRBJ1-3; D gene unclear. Source: CD4+ or CD8+ T cells sorted from blood, taken in a trial of the OX40 agonist ivuxolimab. The clonotype comes from an adult with an advanced solid tumor such as melanoma, head and neck, liver or kidney cancer. CDR3 in amino acids: CASSVGATDSGNTIYF. CDR3 bases: TGTGCCAGCAGCGTAGGAGCTACGGACTCTGGAAACACCATATATTTT.